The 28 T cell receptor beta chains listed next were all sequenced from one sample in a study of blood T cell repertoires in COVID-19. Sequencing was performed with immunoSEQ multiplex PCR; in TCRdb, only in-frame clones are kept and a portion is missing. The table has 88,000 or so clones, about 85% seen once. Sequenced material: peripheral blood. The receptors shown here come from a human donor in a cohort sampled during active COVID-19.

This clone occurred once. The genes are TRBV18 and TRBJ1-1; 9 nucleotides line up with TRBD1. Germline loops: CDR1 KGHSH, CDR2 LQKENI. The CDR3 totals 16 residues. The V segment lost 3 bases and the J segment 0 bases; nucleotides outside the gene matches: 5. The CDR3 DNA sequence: TGTGCCAGCTCACCGAGACAGGGGGACCTGAACACTGAAGCTTTCTTT. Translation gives CASSPRQGDLNTEAFF.

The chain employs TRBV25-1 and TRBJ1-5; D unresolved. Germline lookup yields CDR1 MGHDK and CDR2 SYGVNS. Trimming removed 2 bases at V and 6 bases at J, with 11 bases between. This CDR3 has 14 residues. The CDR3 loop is CASSERQGGQPQHF. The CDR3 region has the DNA TGTGCCAGCAGTGAACGCCAAGGAGGTCAGCCCCAGCATTTT.

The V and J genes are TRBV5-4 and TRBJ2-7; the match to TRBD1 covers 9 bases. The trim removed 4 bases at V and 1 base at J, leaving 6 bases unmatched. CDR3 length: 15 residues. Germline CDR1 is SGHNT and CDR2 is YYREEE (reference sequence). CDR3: CASSPTGGLSYEQYF. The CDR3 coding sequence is TGTGCCAGCAGCCCCACAGGGGGCTTGTCCTACGAGCAGTACTTC.

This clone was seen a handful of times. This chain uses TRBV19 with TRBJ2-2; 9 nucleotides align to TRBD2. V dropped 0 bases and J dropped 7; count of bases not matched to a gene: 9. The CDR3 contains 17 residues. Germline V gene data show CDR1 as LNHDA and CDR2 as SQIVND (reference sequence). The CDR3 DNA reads TGTGCCAGTAGTATAGATCTAGAAGCGGGAGGCAGCGGGGAGCTGTTTTTT. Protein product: CASSIDLEAGGSGELFF. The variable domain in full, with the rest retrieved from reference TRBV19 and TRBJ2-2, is DGGITQSPKYLFRKEGQNVTLSCEQNLNHDAMYWYRQDPGQGLRLIYYSQIVNDFQKGDIAEGYSVSREKKESFPLTVTSAQKNPTAFYLCASSIDLEAGGSGELFFGEGSRLTVL.

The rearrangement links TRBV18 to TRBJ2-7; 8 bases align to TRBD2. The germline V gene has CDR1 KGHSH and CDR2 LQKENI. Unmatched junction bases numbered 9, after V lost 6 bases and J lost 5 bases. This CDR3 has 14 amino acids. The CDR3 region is CASSPSGSSDEQYF. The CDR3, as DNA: TGTGCCAGCTCCCCCAGCGGGAGCAGCGACGAGCAGTACTTC.

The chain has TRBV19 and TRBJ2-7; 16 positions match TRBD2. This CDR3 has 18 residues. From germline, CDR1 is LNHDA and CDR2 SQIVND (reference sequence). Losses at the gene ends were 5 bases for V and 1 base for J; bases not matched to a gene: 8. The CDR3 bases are TGTGCCAGTAGTTCGGGACTAGCGGGAGGGTTTGGATCCTACGAGCAGTACTTC. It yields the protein CASSSGLAGGFGSYEQYF.

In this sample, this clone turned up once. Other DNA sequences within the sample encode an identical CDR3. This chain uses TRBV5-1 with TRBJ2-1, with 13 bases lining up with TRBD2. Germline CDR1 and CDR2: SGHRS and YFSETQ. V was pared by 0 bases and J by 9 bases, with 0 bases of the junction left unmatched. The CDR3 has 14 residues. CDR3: CASSLGLAGGEQFF. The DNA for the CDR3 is TGCGCCAGCAGCTTGGGACTAGCGGGAGGTGAGCAGTTCTTC.

CDR3 protein: CASRIRRANTEAFF. The CDR3 DNA follows: TGTGCCAGCAGAATACGGAGGGCGAACACTGAAGCTTTCTTT. This chain uses TRBV27 with TRBJ1-1; D call uncertain. In germline, CDR1 is MNHEY, CDR2 SMNVEV (reference sequence). Trimming removed 6 bases from V and 1 base from J, with 12 bases in between. This CDR3 has 14 residues.

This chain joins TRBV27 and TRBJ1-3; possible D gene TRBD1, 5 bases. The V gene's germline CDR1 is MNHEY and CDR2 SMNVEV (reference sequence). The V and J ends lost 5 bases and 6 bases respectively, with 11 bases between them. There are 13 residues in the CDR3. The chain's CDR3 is CASSRAGANTIYF. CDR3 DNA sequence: TGTGCCAGCAGTCGCGCTGGGGCAAACACCATATATTTT.

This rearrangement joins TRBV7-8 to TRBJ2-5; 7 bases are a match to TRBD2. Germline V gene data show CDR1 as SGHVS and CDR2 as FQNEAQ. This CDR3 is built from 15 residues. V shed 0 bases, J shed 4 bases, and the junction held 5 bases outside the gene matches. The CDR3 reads CASSLAGGRSETQYF. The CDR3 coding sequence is TGTGCCAGCAGCTTAGCCGGGGGGAGGTCAGAGACCCAGTACTTC.

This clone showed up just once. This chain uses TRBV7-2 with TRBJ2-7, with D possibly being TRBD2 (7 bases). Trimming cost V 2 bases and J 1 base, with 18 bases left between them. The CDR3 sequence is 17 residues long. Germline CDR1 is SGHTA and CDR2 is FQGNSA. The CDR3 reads CASSLQDGGAISYEQYF. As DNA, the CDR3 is TGTGCCAGCAGCTTACAGGATGGGGGGGCCATTTCCTACGAGCAGTACTTC.

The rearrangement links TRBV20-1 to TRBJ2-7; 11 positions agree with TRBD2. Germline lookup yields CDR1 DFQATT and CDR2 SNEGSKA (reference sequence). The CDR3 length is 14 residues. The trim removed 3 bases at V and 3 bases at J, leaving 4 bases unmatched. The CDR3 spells CSASGTSGDYEQYF. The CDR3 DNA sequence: TGCAGTGCTAGTGGGACTAGCGGAGACTACGAGCAGTACTTC.

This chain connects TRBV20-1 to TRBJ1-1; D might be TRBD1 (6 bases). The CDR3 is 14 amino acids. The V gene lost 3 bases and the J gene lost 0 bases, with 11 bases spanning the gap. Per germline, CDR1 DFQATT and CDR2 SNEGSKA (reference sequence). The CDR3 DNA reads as TGCAGTGCTAGTTGGGGGCCGATGAACACTGAAGCTTTCTTT. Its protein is CSASWGPMNTEAFF.

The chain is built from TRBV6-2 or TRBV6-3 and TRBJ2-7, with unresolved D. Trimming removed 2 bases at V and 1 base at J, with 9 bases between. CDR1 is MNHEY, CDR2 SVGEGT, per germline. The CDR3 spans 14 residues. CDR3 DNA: TGTGCCAGCAGTTACGGCGGAGCGTCCTACGAGCAGTACTTC. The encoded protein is CASSYGGASYEQYF.

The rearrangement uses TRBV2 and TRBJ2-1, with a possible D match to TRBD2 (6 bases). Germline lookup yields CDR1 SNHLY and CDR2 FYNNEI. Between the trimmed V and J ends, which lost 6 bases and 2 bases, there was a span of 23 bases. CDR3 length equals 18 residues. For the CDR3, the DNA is TGTGCCAGCAGCAGAAGGGCCCAGTCGGGGGTCGCCTACAATGAGCAGTTCTTC. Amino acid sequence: CASSRRAQSGVAYNEQFF.

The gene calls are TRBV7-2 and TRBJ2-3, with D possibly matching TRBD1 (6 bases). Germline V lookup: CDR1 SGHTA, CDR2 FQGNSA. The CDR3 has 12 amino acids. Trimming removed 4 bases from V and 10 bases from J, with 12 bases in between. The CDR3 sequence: CASSSLKGAQYF. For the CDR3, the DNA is TGTGCCAGCAGCTCCCTTAAGGGGGCGCAGTATTTT.

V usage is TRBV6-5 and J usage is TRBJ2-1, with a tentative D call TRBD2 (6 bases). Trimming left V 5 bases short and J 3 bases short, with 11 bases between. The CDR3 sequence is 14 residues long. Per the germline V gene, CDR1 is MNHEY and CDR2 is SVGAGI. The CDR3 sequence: CASSLASGYNEQFF. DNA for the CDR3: TGTGCCAGCAGTCTAGCGTCAGGCTACAATGAGCAGTTCTTC.

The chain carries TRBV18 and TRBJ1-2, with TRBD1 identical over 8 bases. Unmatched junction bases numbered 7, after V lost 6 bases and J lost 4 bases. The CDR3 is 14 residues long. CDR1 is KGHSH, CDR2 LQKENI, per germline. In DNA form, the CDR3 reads TGTGCCAGCTCGCCCGACAGGGGTGGCTATGGCTACACCTTC. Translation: CASSPDRGGYGYTF.

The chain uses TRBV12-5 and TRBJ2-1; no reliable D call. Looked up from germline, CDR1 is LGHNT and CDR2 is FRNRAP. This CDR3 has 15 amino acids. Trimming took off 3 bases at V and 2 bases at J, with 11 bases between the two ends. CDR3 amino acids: CASGFGLTTYNEQFF. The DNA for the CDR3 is TGTGCTAGTGGTTTTGGGCTGACGACCTACAATGAGCAGTTCTTC.

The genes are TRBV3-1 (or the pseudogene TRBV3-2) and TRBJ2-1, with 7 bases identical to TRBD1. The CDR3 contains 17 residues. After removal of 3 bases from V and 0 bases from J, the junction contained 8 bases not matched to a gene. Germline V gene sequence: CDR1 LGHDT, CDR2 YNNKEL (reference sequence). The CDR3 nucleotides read TGTGCCAGCAGCCAGGGTGTGACAGGGAGCTCCTACAATGAGCAGTTCTTC. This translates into CASSQGVTGSSYNEQFF.

This CDR3 reads CASSLSPTSWAEQYF. The CDR3 DNA reads as TGTGCCAGCAGCTTATCCCCGACTAGTTGGGCCGAGCAGTACTTC. V is TRBV11-2 and J is TRBJ2-7, with D possibly matching TRBD2 (6 bases). The germline V gene encodes CDR1 SGHAT and CDR2 FQNNGV. This CDR3 has 15 residues. Trimming removed 2 bases from V and 6 bases from J, with 17 bases in between.

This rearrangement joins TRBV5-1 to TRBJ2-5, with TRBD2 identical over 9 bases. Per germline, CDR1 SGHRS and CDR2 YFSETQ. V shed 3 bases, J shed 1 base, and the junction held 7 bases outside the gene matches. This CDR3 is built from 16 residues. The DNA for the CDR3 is TGCGCCAGCAGCTGGCATAGCGGGAGTCCCCAAGAGACCCAGTACTTC. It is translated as CASSWHSGSPQETQYF.

The CDR3 DNA is TGCAGCGTCCTAGGCGGGAGTACGTCCTACAATGAGCAGTTCTTC. It is translated as CSVLGGSTSYNEQFF. The gene calls are TRBV29-1 and TRBJ2-1; 7 bases map to TRBD2. J was trimmed by 1 base and V by 6 bases; bases with no gene match: 9. Germline V gene lookup returns CDR1 SQVTM and CDR2 ANQGSEA. The CDR3 consists of 15 residues.

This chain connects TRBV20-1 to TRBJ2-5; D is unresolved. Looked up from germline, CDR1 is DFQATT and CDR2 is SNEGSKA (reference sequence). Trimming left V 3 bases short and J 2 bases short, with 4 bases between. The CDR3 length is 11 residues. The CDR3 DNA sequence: TGCAGTGCTAGGGCACAAGAGACCCAGTACTTC. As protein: CSARAQETQYF.

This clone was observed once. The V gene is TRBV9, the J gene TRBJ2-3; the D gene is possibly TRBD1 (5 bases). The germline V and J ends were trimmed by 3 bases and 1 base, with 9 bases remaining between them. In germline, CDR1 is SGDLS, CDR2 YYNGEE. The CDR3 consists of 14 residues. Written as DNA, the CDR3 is TGTGCCAGCAGCGGACCACAGGGCACAGATACGCAGTATTTT. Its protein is CASSGPQGTDTQYF. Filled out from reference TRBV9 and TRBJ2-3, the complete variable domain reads DSGVTQTPKHLITATGQRVTLRCSPRSGDLSVYWYQQSLDQGLQFLIQYYNGEERAKGNILERFSAQQFPDLHSELNLSSLELGDSALYFCASSGPQGTDTQYFGPGTRLTVL.

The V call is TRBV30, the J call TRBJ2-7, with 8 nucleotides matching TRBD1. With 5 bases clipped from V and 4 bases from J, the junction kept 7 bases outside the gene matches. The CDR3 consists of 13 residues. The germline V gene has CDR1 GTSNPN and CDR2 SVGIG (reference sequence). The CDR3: CAWERDRSYEQYF. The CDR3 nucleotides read TGTGCCTGGGAACGGGACAGGAGTTACGAGCAGTACTTC.

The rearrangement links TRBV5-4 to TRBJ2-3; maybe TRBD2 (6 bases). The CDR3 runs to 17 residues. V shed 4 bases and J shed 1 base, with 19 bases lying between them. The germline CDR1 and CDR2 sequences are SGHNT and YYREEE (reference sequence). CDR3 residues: CASSTGSGRGGTDTQYF. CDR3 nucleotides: TGTGCCAGCAGCACGGGTAGCGGCAGAGGGGGCACAGATACGCAGTATTTT.

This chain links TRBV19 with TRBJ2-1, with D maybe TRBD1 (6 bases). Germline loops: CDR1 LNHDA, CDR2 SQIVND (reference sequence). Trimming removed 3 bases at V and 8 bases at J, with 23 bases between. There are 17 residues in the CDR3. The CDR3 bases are TGTGCCAGTAGTATGACGCAGGGGCTATTACAAGGTTATGAGCAGTTCTTC. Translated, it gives CASSMTQGLLQGYEQFF. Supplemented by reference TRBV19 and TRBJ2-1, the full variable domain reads DGGITQSPKYLFRKEGQNVTLSCEQNLNHDAMYWYRQDPGQGLRLIYYSQIVNDFQKGDIAEGYSVSREKKESFPLTVTSAQKNPTAFYLCASSMTQGLLQGYEQFFGPGTRLTVL.